The rows below give T cell receptor beta chains drawn from one sample of a study of molecular identifiers for immune sequencing clone quantification. MiXCR, applied by TCRdb to the PCR reads, yields one record per CDR3 protein. The data contain about 320,000 distinct CDR3 sequences, 24% of them seen just once; the ten biggest clones take up roughly 0.7%. Sequencing used naive CD8+ T cells from blood, with Jurkat cell RNA spiked in. These receptors all stem from a human donor in good health. Some libraries in this study had Jurkat cell RNA spiked in. CDR3s include the opening cysteine and the closing phenylalanine or tryptophan. D genes are given only for firm matches. Where a row states a size, it is once, few, many or the class of an expanded clone; other rows omit it.

cdr3_aa: CASSDRRGGGGATEAFF; cdr3_nt: TGTGCCAGTAGTGACAGGCGAGGGGGCGGAGGAGCCACTGAAGCTTTCTTT; j_call: TRBJ1-1; clone_size: many; d_call: TRBD1; v_call: TRBV19
cdr3_aa: CAISDRDRETAKNIQYF; cdr3_nt: TGTGCCATCAGTGATAGGGACAGGGAGACCGCCAAAAACATTCAGTACTTC; j_call: TRBJ2-4; clone_size: -; d_call: TRBD1; v_call: TRBV10-3
cdr3_aa: CAWSVGGASYEQYF; cdr3_nt: TGTGCCTGGAGTGTAGGGGGGGCCTCCTACGAGCAGTACTTC; j_call: TRBJ2-7; clone_size: -; d_call: -; v_call: TRBV30
cdr3_aa: CASSYSVSGQEGEQFF; cdr3_nt: TGTGCCAGCAGTTACTCTGTATCGGGACAGGAGGGTGAGCAGTTCTTC; j_call: TRBJ2-1; clone_size: few; d_call: TRBD1; v_call: TRBV6-5
cdr3_aa: CASSQDAGNEQFF; cdr3_nt: TGCGCCAGCAGCCAAGATGCGGGGAATGAGCAGTTCTTC; j_call: TRBJ2-1; clone_size: many; d_call: -; v_call: TRBV4-3
cdr3_aa: CAGSQGTGGYTF; cdr3_nt: TGTGCCGGCAGTCAAGGGACAGGGGGCTACACCTTC; j_call: TRBJ1-2; clone_size: -; d_call: TRBD1; v_call: TRBV12-3/TRBV12-4
cdr3_aa: CASSQEGQVIFGELFF; cdr3_nt: TGTGCCAGCAGCCAGGAAGGACAGGTTATCTTCGGGGAGCTGTTTTTT; j_call: TRBJ2-2; clone_size: few; d_call: TRBD1; v_call: TRBV7-6
cdr3_aa: CASSSYSSGRVYEQYF; cdr3_nt: TGTGCCAGCAGTTCGTATTCTAGCGGGAGGGTCTACGAGCAGTACTTC; j_call: TRBJ2-7; clone_size: -; d_call: TRBD2; v_call: TRBV27
cdr3_aa: CASRGTNTGELFF; cdr3_nt: TGTGCCAGCAGGGGAACGAACACCGGGGAGCTGTTTTTT; j_call: TRBJ2-2; clone_size: -; d_call: -; v_call: TRBV28
cdr3_aa: CAGSLSQGPGNIQYF; cdr3_nt: TGTGCCGGCAGCTTAAGTCAGGGGCCGGGAAACATTCAGTACTTC; j_call: TRBJ2-4; clone_size: -; d_call: -; v_call: TRBV13
cdr3_aa: CASRGGDSNTGELFF; cdr3_nt: TGTGCCAGCAGGGGAGGGGACAGCAACACCGGGGAGCTGTTTTTT; j_call: TRBJ2-2; clone_size: -; d_call: -; v_call: TRBV25-1
cdr3_aa: CASSSRLAGLQETQYF; cdr3_nt: TGTGCCAGCAGTTCCCGACTAGCGGGATTACAAGAGACCCAGTACTTC; j_call: TRBJ2-5; clone_size: once; d_call: TRBD2; v_call: TRBV27
cdr3_aa: CASSQDQWHYGYTF; cdr3_nt: TGCGCCAGCAGCCAAGATCAATGGCACTATGGCTACACCTTC; j_call: TRBJ1-2; clone_size: -; d_call: -; v_call: TRBV4-3
cdr3_aa: CVSSQDWGATDTQYF; cdr3_nt: TGCGTCAGCAGCCAAGATTGGGGGGCAACAGATACGCAGTATTTT; j_call: TRBJ2-3; clone_size: -; d_call: -; v_call: TRBV4-3
cdr3_aa: CASSQRRDSTYEQYF; cdr3_nt: TGCGCCAGCAGCCAAAGGAGGGACAGTACCTACGAGCAGTACTTC; j_call: TRBJ2-7; clone_size: few; d_call: -; v_call: TRBV4-1
cdr3_aa: CASSYWTGKTKNIQYF; cdr3_nt: TGTGCCAGCAGTTACTGGACTGGAAAAACGAAAAACATTCAGTACTTC; j_call: TRBJ2-4; clone_size: few; d_call: -; v_call: TRBV6-2/TRBV6-3
cdr3_aa: CSARDYLDSSNQPQHF; cdr3_nt: TGCAGTGCTAGAGACTACCTGGACAGCTCCAATCAGCCCCAGCATTTT; j_call: TRBJ1-5; clone_size: -; d_call: -; v_call: TRBV20-1
cdr3_aa: CASSLRGRDTQYF; cdr3_nt: TGTGCCAGCAGTTTAAGGGGGAGAGATACGCAGTATTTT; j_call: TRBJ2-3; clone_size: many; d_call: -; v_call: TRBV12-3/TRBV12-4
cdr3_aa: CASSTRKDPSYEQYF; cdr3_nt: TGTGCCAGCAGCACGAGGAAAGACCCATCCTACGAGCAGTACTTC; j_call: TRBJ2-7; clone_size: -; d_call: -; v_call: TRBV27
cdr3_aa: CASRSGGATDTQYF; cdr3_nt: TGTGCCAGCCGTAGCGGGGGGGCAACAGATACGCAGTATTTT; j_call: TRBJ2-3; clone_size: many; d_call: TRBD2; v_call: TRBV5-4
cdr3_aa: CASSLSRDTQYF; cdr3_nt: TGTGCCAGCAGTTTATCGAGGGATACGCAGTATTTT; j_call: TRBJ2-3; clone_size: many; d_call: -; v_call: TRBV28
cdr3_aa: CASSFRTGGSEKLFF; cdr3_nt: TGTGCCAGCAGCTTCCGGACAGGAGGAAGCGAAAAACTGTTTTTT; j_call: TRBJ1-4; clone_size: few; d_call: TRBD1; v_call: TRBV5-6
cdr3_aa: CAGTGGPWLQYF; cdr3_nt: TGTGCCGGCACAGGGGGCCCCTGGCTCCAGTACTTC; j_call: TRBJ2-5; clone_size: many; d_call: TRBD1; v_call: TRBV30
cdr3_aa: CASIHTGAFGTYEQYF; cdr3_nt: TGTGCCAGCATCCACACGGGCGCATTCGGAACCTACGAGCAGTACTTC; j_call: TRBJ2-7; clone_size: -; d_call: -; v_call: TRBV6-2/TRBV6-3
cdr3_aa: CASSLAFGGLKNTEAFF; cdr3_nt: TGTGCCAGCAGCTTAGCTTTTGGGGGTTTAAAGAACACTGAAGCTTTCTTT; j_call: TRBJ1-1; clone_size: many; d_call: -; v_call: TRBV7-9
cdr3_aa: CASSPPGGVMTDTQYF; cdr3_nt: TGTGCCAGTAGTCCCCCGGGAGGTGTGATGACTGATACGCAGTATTTT; j_call: TRBJ2-3; clone_size: few; d_call: TRBD2; v_call: TRBV19
cdr3_aa: CASSENLGRNYGYTF; cdr3_nt: TGTGCCAGCAGTGAAAATCTGGGCAGAAACTATGGCTACACCTTC; j_call: TRBJ1-2; clone_size: few; d_call: -; v_call: TRBV2
cdr3_aa: CASSFWSGDSPLHF; cdr3_nt: TGTGCCAGCAGCTTTTGGAGTGGGGATTCACCCCTCCACTTT; j_call: TRBJ1-6; clone_size: -; d_call: -; v_call: TRBV5-6
cdr3_aa: CSARDRRVSNTGELFF; cdr3_nt: TGCAGTGCTAGAGATAGAAGGGTATCGAACACCGGGGAGCTGTTTTTT; j_call: TRBJ2-2; clone_size: -; d_call: -; v_call: TRBV20-1
cdr3_aa: CASSPYGTLGELFF; cdr3_nt: TGTGCCAGCAGTCCCTACGGGACGTTGGGGGAGCTGTTTTTT; j_call: TRBJ2-2; clone_size: -; d_call: -; v_call: TRBV12-3/TRBV12-4
cdr3_aa: CAWSGQGRWGQYF; cdr3_nt: TGTGCCTGGAGTGGACAGGGCCGGTGGGGGCAGTACTTC; j_call: TRBJ2-7; clone_size: few; d_call: TRBD1; v_call: TRBV30
cdr3_aa: CASSPDGTDLTNVLTF; cdr3_nt: TGTGCCAGCTCACCGGACGGGACTGATTTGACCAACGTCCTGACTTTC; j_call: TRBJ2-6; clone_size: -; d_call: -; v_call: TRBV18
cdr3_aa: CASSGFVGTSGNYEQYF; cdr3_nt: TGTGCCAGCAGTGGATTCGTAGGGACTAGCGGGAACTACGAGCAGTACTTC; j_call: TRBJ2-7; clone_size: -; d_call: TRBD2; v_call: TRBV28
cdr3_aa: CASSLMGQGINEQFF; cdr3_nt: TGTGCCAGCAGCTTAATGGGACAGGGGATTAATGAGCAGTTCTTC; j_call: TRBJ2-1; clone_size: -; d_call: TRBD1; v_call: TRBV11-2
cdr3_aa: CASSQDLGTGYEQYF; cdr3_nt: TGCGCCAGCAGCCAAGATCTAGGTACGGGCTACGAGCAGTACTTC; j_call: TRBJ2-7; clone_size: few; d_call: -; v_call: TRBV4-3
cdr3_aa: CSVEYRANTEAFF; cdr3_nt: TGCAGCGTTGAGTACAGGGCGAACACTGAAGCTTTCTTT; j_call: TRBJ1-1; clone_size: many; d_call: -; v_call: TRBV29-1
cdr3_aa: CASSQRTAYNEQFF; cdr3_nt: TGTGCCAGCAGCCAGCGGACTGCCTACAATGAGCAGTTCTTC; j_call: TRBJ2-1; clone_size: few; d_call: -; v_call: TRBV4-2
cdr3_aa: CASSLGWGQGTDEQYF; cdr3_nt: TGTGCCAGCAGCTTAGGATGGGGACAGGGGACCGACGAGCAGTACTTC; j_call: TRBJ2-7; clone_size: -; d_call: TRBD1; v_call: TRBV7-9
cdr3_aa: CASRSDSGGPDTQYF; cdr3_nt: TGTGCCAGCAGGTCGGACTCCGGAGGCCCAGATACGCAGTATTTT; j_call: TRBJ2-3; clone_size: few; d_call: -; v_call: TRBV2
cdr3_aa: CASYFGLAGVVLTGELFF; cdr3_nt: TGTGCCAGCTACTTCGGACTAGCGGGAGTTGTACTCACCGGGGAGCTGTTTTTT; j_call: TRBJ2-2; clone_size: -; d_call: TRBD2; v_call: TRBV12-3/TRBV12-4